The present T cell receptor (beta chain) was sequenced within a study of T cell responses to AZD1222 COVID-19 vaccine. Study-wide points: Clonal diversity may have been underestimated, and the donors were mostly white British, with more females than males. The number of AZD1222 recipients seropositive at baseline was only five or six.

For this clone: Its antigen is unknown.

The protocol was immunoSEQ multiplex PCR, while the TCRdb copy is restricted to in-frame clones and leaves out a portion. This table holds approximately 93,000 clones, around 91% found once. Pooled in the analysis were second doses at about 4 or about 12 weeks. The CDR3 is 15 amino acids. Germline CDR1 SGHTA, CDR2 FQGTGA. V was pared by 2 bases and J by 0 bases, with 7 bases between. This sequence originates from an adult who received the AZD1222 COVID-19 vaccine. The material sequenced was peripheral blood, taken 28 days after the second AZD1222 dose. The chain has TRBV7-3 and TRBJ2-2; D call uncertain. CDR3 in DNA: TGTGCCAGCAGCTTACTAGGATCGAACACCGGGGAGCTGTTTTTT. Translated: CASSLLGSNTGELFF.